Listed below are T cell receptor beta chains from one sample, sequenced in a study of CD8 T cells in ankylosing spondylitis. Each CDR3 protein is one row after TCRdb ran MiXCR on the 5' RACE reads. The sample shows 700,000 to 1,000,000 distinct CDR3 sequences, 12% of them seen only once. The sample taken for sequencing was blood, either unsorted or a sorted T cell fraction (not recorded which). These receptors were collected from a male donor with ankylosing spondylitis. The CDR3 runs from the conserved cysteine through the conserved F or W. A D gene is named only where the DNA matches it firmly. The size entry is marked missing in some rows and otherwise reads once, few, many or a size class.

size	V	J	D	CDR3	DNA
NA	TRBV9	TRBJ2-2	TRBD1	CASHPQDRGYTGELFF	TGTGCCAGCCACCCCCAGGACAGGGGGTACACCGGGGAGCTGTTTTTT
NA	TRBV29-1	TRBJ1-3	NA	CSALSREEAGNTIYF	TGCAGCGCCTTAAGCAGGGAAGAGGCTGGAAACACCATATATTTT
few	TRBV7-9	TRBJ1-1	NA	CASSVTGIHTEAFF	TGTGCCAGCAGCGTTACAGGGATCCACACTGAAGCTTTCTTT
NA	TRBV12-3/TRBV12-4	TRBJ1-2	NA	CASSLSPGDYGYTF	TGTGCCAGCAGTTTAAGTCCTGGGGACTATGGCTACACCTTC
many	TRBV29-1	TRBJ1-1	NA	CSVSSGTANTEAFF	TGCAGCGTCTCTTCCGGGACGGCGAACACTGAAGCTTTCTTT
NA	TRBV28	TRBJ2-7	NA	CASRTPRSSYEQYF	TGTGCCAGCAGGACCCCCAGGAGCTCCTACGAGCAGTACTTC
once	TRBV7-9	TRBJ1-4	NA	CASSPPVDEKLFF	TGTGCCAGCAGCCCGCCGGTGGACGAAAAACTGTTTTTT
NA	TRBV7-8	TRBJ2-7	TRBD2	CASSLLSGLAAYEQYF	TGTGCCAGCAGCCTACTATCGGGACTAGCGGCATACGAGCAGTACTTC
many	TRBV5-1	TRBJ1-3	NA	CASSPRDSGNTIYF	TGCGCCAGCAGCCCCAGGGACTCTGGAAACACCATATATTTT
few	TRBV28	TRBJ1-6	TRBD1	CASRGRDRANSPLHF	TGTGCCAGCAGGGGCCGGGACAGGGCTAATTCACCCCTCCACTTT
NA	TRBV5-1	TRBJ2-3	NA	CASTYSSTDTKYF	TGCGCCAGCACCTATAGTAGCACAGATACCAAGTATTTT
few	TRBV11-2	TRBJ2-1	NA	CASSFLSLNEQFF	TGTGCCAGCAGCTTCCTCTCTCTAAATGAGCAGTTCTTC
many	TRBV12-3/TRBV12-4	TRBJ2-5	NA	CASERFETQYF	TGTGCCAGCGAGCGGTTTGAGACCCAGTACTTC
few	TRBV29-1	TRBJ2-3	TRBD2	CSVRLAGTDTQYF	TGCAGCGTTCGGCTAGCGGGAACAGATACGCAGTATTTT
many	TRBV12-3/TRBV12-4	TRBJ1-1	NA	CASSTHPVGRQSREAFF	TGTGCCAGCAGTACTCACCCGGTGGGCAGGCAGTCACGAGAAGCTTTCTTT
NA	TRBV6-2/TRBV6-3	TRBJ2-1	TRBD2	CASRGLGSSGNNEQFF	TGTGCCAGCAGGGGCTTGGGTTCTAGCGGCAACAATGAGCAGTTCTTC
many	TRBV5-1	TRBJ1-2	NA	CASSLVGGQDGYTF	TGCGCCAGCAGCTTGGTCGGGGGGCAGGATGGCTACACCTTC
NA	TRBV6-2/TRBV6-3	TRBJ2-5	TRBD2	CASGGSGGTQYF	TGTGCCAGCGGCGGGTCGGGGGGAACCCAGTACTTC
few	TRBV27	TRBJ1-1	NA	CASNPTRLTLEAFF	TGTGCCAGCAACCCTACCAGGCTCACCTTGGAAGCTTTCTTT
NA	TRBV4-1	TRBJ1-4	NA	CASREPGATNEKLFF	TGCGCCAGCAGGGAGCCCGGGGCAACTAATGAAAAACTGTTTTTT
NA	TRBV6-1	TRBJ1-2	TRBD1	CATQYPGQKNYGYTF	TGTGCCACCCAGTATCCGGGACAGAAAAACTATGGCTACACCTTC
NA	TRBV2	TRBJ1-2	TRBD1	CASNRDRGASGYTF	TGTGCCAGCAATAGGGACAGGGGGGCCTCCGGCTACACCTTC
NA	TRBV5-1	TRBJ2-1	NA	CATSGYVGNEQFF	TGCGCCACTTCAGGGTACGTCGGCAATGAGCAGTTCTTC
few	TRBV6-1	TRBJ1-1	NA	CASRAFWVGNTEAFF	TGTGCCAGCAGAGCCTTTTGGGTGGGGAACACTGAAGCTTTCTTT
few	TRBV5-1	TRBJ2-1	NA	CASSLNPHPSYNEQFF	TGCGCCAGCAGCCTTAACCCACATCCCTCCTACAATGAGCAGTTCTTC
few	TRBV5-6	TRBJ2-3	TRBD1	CASSPQRTGSRVYAQYF	TGTGCCAGCAGCCCTCAACGGACAGGGTCAAGGGTATATGCGCAGTATTTT
NA	TRBV20-1	TRBJ1-5	NA	CSATPSRDHQPQHF	TGCAGTGCTACACCCTCCAGGGACCATCAGCCCCAGCATTTT
few	TRBV7-2	TRBJ2-5	NA	CASSVWRIGETQYF	TGTGCCAGCAGCGTTTGGAGGATCGGAGAGACCCAGTACTTC
NA	TRBV20-1	TRBJ1-1	NA	CSAPPQGKGAEAFF	TGCAGTGCCCCCCCCCAGGGGAAAGGGGCTGAAGCTTTCTTT
many	TRBV20-1	TRBJ1-3	TRBD1	CSAQDAQGAYGNTIYF	TGCAGTGCTCAGGACGCACAGGGGGCGTATGGAAACACCATATATTTT
few	TRBV5-1	TRBJ1-2	NA	CASSWQTSNDGYTF	TGCGCCAGCAGCTGGCAAACTTCGAATGATGGCTACACCTTC
NA	TRBV7-2	TRBJ2-7	TRBD1	CASSFHRGLSEQYF	TGTGCCAGCAGCTTCCACAGGGGTTTGAGCGAGCAGTACTTC
NA	TRBV6-5	TRBJ1-5	NA	CASSYPRGRNQPQHF	TGTGCCAGCAGTTACCCGCGGGGACGCAATCAGCCCCAGCATTTT
NA	TRBV7-6	TRBJ2-1	TRBD2	CASSLVGLAVSSYNEQFF	TGTGCCAGCAGCTTAGTGGGACTAGCGGTTAGCTCCTACAATGAGCAGTTCTTC
many	TRBV15	TRBJ1-1	NA	CATSRDEWGSVNTEAFF	TGTGCCACCAGCAGAGATGAGTGGGGCAGTGTGAACACTGAAGCTTTCTTT
NA	TRBV7-7	TRBJ2-7	NA	CASSPLLGVRPYEQYF	TGTGCTAGCAGCCCACTCTTAGGGGTCAGGCCCTACGAGCAGTACTTC
many	TRBV4-3	TRBJ1-2	NA	CASSQAYSFSYGYTF	TGCGCCAGCAGCCAAGCTTACAGCTTCTCCTATGGCTACACCTTC
few	TRBV18	TRBJ2-7	TRBD1	CASSRDSGAEQYF	TGTGCCAGCTCCCGGGACAGCGGTGCCGAGCAGTACTTC
NA	TRBV7-2	TRBJ1-6	NA	CASSFFPNSPLHF	TGTGCCAGCAGCTTTTTTCCCAATTCACCCCTCCACTTT
NA	TRBV6-6	TRBJ1-1	NA	CASSISGIWAFF	TGTGCCAGCAGTATATCAGGGATCTGGGCTTTCTTT
NA	TRBV18	TRBJ1-5	TRBD1	CASSTGAGQPQHF	TGTGCCAGCTCAACAGGGGCTGGTCAGCCCCAGCATTTT
few	TRBV11-2	TRBJ1-2	TRBD1	CASSPSIYAGTGDRQYGYTF	TGTGCCAGCAGCCCGTCGATTTACGCCGGGACAGGGGATCGCCAATATGGCTACACCTTC
NA	TRBV29-1	TRBJ2-7	NA	CSVLGRDYEQYF	TGCAGCGTCCTGGGACGGGACTACGAGCAGTACTTC
NA	TRBV10-3	TRBJ1-4	NA	CAISDLQGGIGKLFF	TGTGCCATCAGTGATCTACAGGGAGGGATTGGGAAACTGTTTTTT
many	TRBV20-1	TRBJ2-7	TRBD2	CSAPRTSGSYEQYF	TGCAGTGCTCCCCGGACTAGCGGCTCCTACGAGCAGTACTTC
NA	TRBV7-9	TRBJ2-7	NA	CASRRIDGTYEQYF	TGTGCCAGCAGACGGATCGACGGCACCTACGAGCAGTACTTC